A single sample is the source of the 10 T cell receptor beta chains below, sequenced in a study of neurological immune-mediated disorders. TCRdb itself ran the 5' RACE reads through MiXCR, one entry per CDR3 protein. The table lists about 46,000 distinct CDR3 sequences, roughly 4.4% of them singletons. Sequenced input: PBMCs. The receptor source for this set is a woman aged 60-75 years with multiple sclerosis.

This clonotype was seen repeatedly, ten times or more. The chain is built from TRBV5-1 and TRBJ1-4; 10 positions agree with TRBD1. V lost 2 bases, J lost 6 bases, and 1 base stayed unmatched. The CDR3 length is 14 residues. Germline values: CDR1 SGHRS, CDR2 YFSETQ. In DNA, the CDR3 is TGCGCCAGCAGCTTAGGACAGGGGGATGAAAAACTGTTTTTT. Translating it yields CASSLGQGDEKLFF.

This clonotype was picked up many times. This chain connects TRBV6-5 to TRBJ1-2, with 9 bases fitting TRBD1. V dropped 6 bases and J dropped 3; count of bases not matched to a gene: 5. CDR3 length equals 14 residues. The germline V gene has CDR1 MNHEY and CDR2 SVGAGI. CDR3 region: CASSSQGADYGYTF. In nucleotides, the CDR3 is TGTGCCAGCAGCTCACAGGGGGCGGACTATGGCTACACCTTC.

This clonotype has a count of ten or more. V gene TRBV7-6 combines with J gene TRBJ2-7, with TRBD1 matching 9 bases. The CDR3 length is 14 residues. The germline V gene encodes CDR1 SGHVS and CDR2 FNYEAQ. The J segment lost 3 bases and the V segment lost 3 bases, leaving 3 bases of the junction unmatched. CDR3 nucleotide sequence: TGTGCCAGCAGCTTGAGACAGGGGGGCTACGAGCAGTACGTC. Translating it yields CASSLRQGGYEQYV.

The sample holds many counts of this clonotype. CDR3 sequence (DNA): TGTGCCAGCAGCCAAGATGCTAGCGGAACAGATACGCAGTATTTT. Protein sequence: CASSQDASGTDTQYF. J is TRBJ2-3 and V is TRBV3-1; 7 nucleotides line up with TRBD2. This CDR3 spans 15 amino acids. Germline V gives CDR1 LGHDT, CDR2 YNNKEL (reference sequence). The ends lost 0 bases at V and 3 bases at J; junction bases unmatched: 3.

This clonotype came up a few times. The chain has TRBV4-1 and TRBJ2-1; the D is unclear. Deletions cut 1 base from V and 4 bases from J, with 8 bases between. CDR3 length equals 14 residues. Germline V CDR1 and CDR2: MGHRA, YSYEKL. In DNA, the CDR3 is TGCGCCAGCAGCCAAGTTCTGCGGTACAATGAGCAGTTCTTC. Translation gives CASSQVLRYNEQFF.

In this sample, this clonotype turned up many times. J is TRBJ1-4 and V is TRBV20-1; D not certain. Trimming pared 0 bases from V and 4 bases from J, leaving 12 bases between. Germline CDR1 and CDR2: DFQATT and SNEGSKA (reference sequence). CDR3 length: 15 residues. Here the CDR3 DNA reads TGCAGTGCTAGAGATTGGCAGGCCTTTAATGAAAAACTGTTTTTT. It specifies CSARDWQAFNEKLFF.

There are many counts of this clonotype. The V and J genes are TRBV5-1 and TRBJ2-1, with TRBD2 matching 8 bases. The CDR3 consists of 16 residues. Trimming removed 4 bases from V and 3 bases from J; junction bases left unmatched: 9. CDR1 and CDR2 (germline): SGHRS, YFSETQ. The CDR3 sequence: CASSPDPGLGYNEQFF. Written as DNA, the CDR3 is TGCGCCAGCAGCCCAGACCCGGGACTAGGCTACAATGAGCAGTTCTTC.

This clonotype came up a few times. This chain links TRBV5-6 with TRBJ1-2; D is possibly TRBD1 (6 bases). Trimming took off 0 bases at V and 2 bases at J, with 11 bases between the two ends. Germline V gene data show CDR1 as SGHDT and CDR2 as YYEEEE. The CDR3 is made up of 15 amino acids. The CDR3 DNA reads as TGTGCCAGCAGCTTGGTACAGGGTAGGAACTATGGCTACACCTTC. This gives the protein CASSLVQGRNYGYTF.

In this sample, this clonotype turned up a few times. The J gene is TRBJ2-3, the V gene TRBV7-3, with D possibly called TRBD1 or TRBD2 (5 bases each). The CDR3 is made up of 12 amino acids. Germline V lookup: CDR1 SGHTA, CDR2 FQGTGA. The ends were cut back, 5 bases at V and 10 bases at J, with 13 bases in the middle. The CDR3 sequence is CASSPIGAAQYF. CDR3 DNA sequence: TGTGCCAGCAGCCCCATCGGGGCGGCGCAGTATTTT. The whole variable domain, filled in from reference TRBV7-3 and TRBJ2-3, reads GAGVSQTPSNKVTEKGKYVELRCDPISGHTALYWYRQSLGQGPEFLIYFQGTGAADDSGLPNDRFFAVRPEGSVSTLKIQRTERGDSAVYLCASSPIGAAQYFGPGTRLTVL.

The sample holds a few counts of this clonotype. This chain uses TRBV5-1 with TRBJ2-4, with TRBD2 matching 7 bases. V was clipped by 4 bases and J by 7 bases; unmatched bases: 8. This CDR3 is built from 14 residues. Germline values: CDR1 SGHRS, CDR2 YFSETQ. The CDR3 coding sequence is TGCGCCAGCAGCCCGACCCTCGGGGGGAACATTCAGTACTTC. Protein: CASSPTLGGNIQYF.